What follows are 9 T cell receptor beta chains derived from one specimen sequenced in a study of shared clonotypes between healthy human individuals. Profiling relied on immunoSEQ multiplex PCR, and the TCRdb table lists in-frame clones only, not all of them. The table has more than 150,000 clones, over 85% seen once; the top ten hold 0.067%. The sequencing input was naive CD4+ T cells sorted from blood. The subset is: CD45RA+ positively selected. These receptors all stem from a woman aged 25 to 39 in good health.

The CDR3 DNA follows: TGTGCCAGCAGCGCAACATGGGGGGCCACCGGGGAGCTGTTTTTT. It translates to CASSATWGATGELFF. This chain uses TRBV11-2 with TRBJ2-2, with D perhaps assigned TRBD1 or TRBD2 (6 bases each). The V gene lost 5 bases and the J gene lost 4 bases, with 14 bases spanning the gap. Germline CDR1 and CDR2: SGHAT and FQNNGV. The CDR3 extends over 15 amino acids.

About this clone: The same CDR3 can be traced to other DNA sequences in this sample. The chain links TRBV11-2 to TRBJ2-3, with unresolved D. In germline, CDR1 is SGHAT, CDR2 FQNNGV. V was cut by 6 bases and J by 3 bases, with 7 bases left in between. This CDR3 has 12 amino acids. In DNA, the CDR3 is TGTGCCAGCAGTCCGTATACAGATACGCAGTATTTT. Its protein product is CASSPYTDTQYF.

The chain carries TRBV11-2 and TRBJ2-7, with D perhaps matching TRBD2 (5 bases). The CDR3 totals 19 residues. V was cut by 5 bases and J by 2 bases, with 28 bases left in between. Germline CDR1 SGHAT, CDR2 FQNNGV. CDR3 sequence (DNA): TGTGCCAGCAGCCCCCCGCGGGTGTCGGGGTTGCTTCAGGCCTACGAGCAGTACTTC. Translation: CASSPPRVSGLLQAYEQYF.

The chain employs TRBV28 and TRBJ1-5; possibly TRBD1 for D (5 bases). Germline CDR1 reads MDHEN; CDR2 reads SYDVKM. The V and J ends lost 7 bases and 0 bases respectively, with 10 bases between them. The CDR3 has 14 residues. CDR3 protein: CASIEGHSNQPQHF. CDR3 in DNA: TGTGCCAGCATCGAGGGGCATAGCAATCAGCCCCAGCATTTT.

The chain combines TRBV28 with TRBJ1-3; TRBD1 matches at 7 bases. Per the germline V gene, CDR1 is MDHEN and CDR2 is SYDVKM. V was clipped by 5 bases and J by 0 bases; unmatched bases: 7. This CDR3 contains 16 residues. CDR3 amino acids: CASSTGTVPSGNTIYF. The CDR3 region has the DNA TGTGCCAGCAGTACCGGGACAGTTCCCTCTGGAAACACCATATATTTT.

The chain combines TRBV5-1 with TRBJ2-1; the D gene is possibly TRBD2 (8 bases). Germline V CDR1 and CDR2: SGHRS, YFSETQ. The CDR3 length is 15 residues. V lost 2 bases and J lost 9, with 18 bases in between. Here the CDR3 DNA reads TGCGCCAGCAGCTTCGTGTCGGGAGGGGGCGGTGAGCAGTTCTTC. This encodes CASSFVSGGGGEQFF.

About this clone itself: Mismatch with germline at one junction end may stem from a read error. This chain links TRBV28 with TRBJ1-3; D is perhaps TRBD1 (5 bases). The CDR3 covers 14 residues. The germline gives CDR1 MDHEN, CDR2 SYDVKM. This chain's CDR3 is CASRLAGGGNTIYF. The DNA of the CDR3 is TGTGCCAGCCGTTTGGCCGGGGGAGGAAACACCATATATTTT. The full variable domain, its missing parts supplied by reference TRBV28 and TRBJ1-3, is DVKVTQSSRYLVKRTGEKVFLECVQDMDHENMFWYRQDPGLGLRLIYFSYDVKMKEKGDIPEGYSVSREKKERFSLILESASTNQTSMYLCASRLAGGGNTIYFGEGSWLTVV.

V gene TRBV10-3 combines with J gene TRBJ2-1; TRBD2 matches 13 bases. The CDR3 covers 18 residues. Germline loops: CDR1 ENHRY, CDR2 SYGVKD. J lost 5 bases, V lost 6 bases, and 13 bases had no gene match. The CDR3 sequence: CAISENPETSGRHNEQFF. CDR3 DNA sequence: TGTGCCATCAGCGAAAACCCAGAGACTAGCGGGAGGCACAATGAGCAGTTCTTC.

In DNA form, the CDR3 reads TGTGCCTGGAGTTTAGAACAGGGAAGCGGCTACACCTTC. It is translated as CAWSLEQGSGYTF. This chain links TRBV30 with TRBJ1-2; the D gene is possibly TRBD1 (6 bases). Germline V gene data show CDR1 as GTSNPN and CDR2 as SVGIG (reference sequence). This CDR3 contains 13 residues. V gave up 2 bases and J gave up 8 bases, with 15 bases separating them.